These T cell receptor beta chains were read from a single sample in a study of PD-L1 blockade in urothelial cancer. Clones were sequenced by immunoSEQ multiplex PCR, and TCRdb holds only the in-frame ones, with some missing. The sample gives around 56,000 clones, about 82% of which show up once; 2.5% to 3.5% is in the top ten. The sample was PBMCs, taken around atezolizumab (anti-PD-L1) treatment. The receptors stem from a man in his fifties with urothelial cancer. Each CDR3 is given with its conserved first and last residue. The D gene is left open where the match is weak. Size is omitted from some rows. Given values are once, few, many or a class for expanded clones.

>-|TRBV7-3|-|TRBJ2-1
CASSWTAYNEQFF
TGTGCCAGCAGCTGGACAGCCTACAATGAGCAGTTCTTC
>-|TRBV6-1|-|TRBJ1-4
CATRRGGEGEKLFF
TGTGCCACTCGTCGGGGGGGCGAAGGTGAAAAACTGTTTTTT
>-|TRBV30|TRBD1|TRBJ1-6
CARKGTGQNSPLHF
TGTGCCCGGAAAGGGACAGGGCAAAATTCACCCCTCCACTTT
>-|TRBV4-2|-|TRBJ2-5
CASSQDLRGKETQYF
TGTGCCAGCAGCCAAGATCTTAGGGGTAAAGAGACCCAGTACTTC
>-|TRBV5-6|-|TRBJ1-4
CASSRRGNNEKLFF
TGTGCCAGCAGCCGTAGGGGGAACAATGAAAAACTGTTTTTT
>few|TRBV5-6|TRBD1|TRBJ1-4
CASSSNRDRGTTYEKLFF
TGTGCCAGCAGCTCGAACCGGGACAGGGGCACTACCTATGAAAAACTGTTTTTT
>-|TRBV14|TRBD1|TRBJ2-7
CASSQGPDREAHEQYF
TGTGCCAGCAGCCAAGGTCCGGACAGGGAGGCCCACGAGCAGTACTTC
>few|TRBV6-1|-|TRBJ1-5
CASRGWAGDHQPQHF
TGTGCCAGCAGGGGGTGGGCAGGGGATCATCAGCCCCAGCATTTT
>-|TRBV6-5|-|TRBJ2-1
CASSPPGDEQFF
TGTGCCAGCAGTCCCCCAGGGGATGAGCAGTTCTTC
>-|TRBV27|TRBD2|TRBJ2-1
CASSLLAGGLYNEQFF
TGTGCCAGCAGCTTACTAGCGGGAGGACTATACAATGAGCAGTTCTTC
>-|TRBV7-2|-|TRBJ2-7
CASSWGQGTEQYF
TGTGCCAGCAGCTGGGGCCAGGGAACCGAGCAGTACTTC
>-|TRBV28|-|TRBJ1-5
CASSFPNSNQPQHF
TGTGCCAGCAGTTTCCCTAATAGCAATCAGCCCCAGCATTTT
>-|TRBV15|-|TRBJ2-3
CATSRLGHQGPDTQYF
TGTGCCACCAGCAGATTGGGACACCAGGGTCCAGATACGCAGTATTTT
>-|TRBV27|-|TRBJ2-3
CASRTGGFPDTQYF
TGTGCCAGTCGAACAGGCGGCTTTCCAGATACGCAGTATTTT
>-|TRBV28|TRBD1|TRBJ2-4
CASSSGQGANIQYF
TGTGCCAGCAGTTCCGGACAGGGGGCGAACATTCAGTACTTC
>-|TRBV14|-|TRBJ2-1
CASSLLGLTSNEQFF
TGTGCCAGCAGCTTACTAGGACTGACTTCCAATGAGCAGTTCTTC
>-|TRBV7-2|-|TRBJ2-2
CASSLEIRTGELFF
TGTGCCAGCAGCTTAGAGATCAGGACCGGGGAGCTGTTTTTT
>-|TRBV9|-|TRBJ2-7
CASSPLPAYEQYF
TGTGCCAGCAGTCCCCTCCCAGCCTACGAGCAGTACTTC
>-|TRBV19|-|TRBJ1-1
CASSRDTVLRTEAFF
TGTGCCAGTAGCCGGGACACCGTTTTACGCACTGAAGCTTTCTTT
>-|TRBV28|-|TRBJ2-2
CASRQGYTGELFF
TGTGCCAGCAGACAGGGATACACCGGGGAGCTGTTTTTT
>-|TRBV19|-|TRBJ2-2
CASRVGQGVTGELFF
TGTGCCAGCAGAGTCGGGCAGGGTGTTACCGGGGAGCTGTTTTTT
>once|TRBV15|TRBD2|TRBJ2-1
CATSLPGLAVKQFF
TGTGCCACCAGCTTGCCTGGACTAGCGGTGAAGCAGTTCTTC
>-|TRBV28|-|TRBJ2-7
CASSKTDGDEQYF
TGTGCCAGCAGTAAGACCGACGGAGACGAGCAGTACTTC
>-|TRBV18|-|TRBJ2-1
CASSPLTGGSYNEQFF
TGTGCCAGCTCACCATTGACCGGGGGCTCCTACAATGAGCAGTTCTTC
>-|TRBV2|-|TRBJ2-1
CASSLRGGSSYNEQFF
TGTGCCAGCAGTCTCAGGGGCGGTAGCTCCTACAATGAGCAGTTCTTC
>-|TRBV9|TRBD2|TRBJ2-2
CASSVELAVNGELFF
TGTGCCAGCAGCGTAGAACTAGCGGTTAACGGGGAGCTGTTTTTT
>-|TRBV11-2|-|TRBJ2-1
CASSLSPVIYNEQFF
TGTGCCAGCAGCTTGTCGCCAGTGATTTACAATGAGCAGTTCTTC
>-|TRBV28|TRBD1|TRBJ2-7
CASRGQGRDEQYF
TGTGCCAGCCGGGGACAGGGGCGGGACGAGCAGTACTTC
>-|TRBV19|-|TRBJ2-1
CASSMGGIGNEQFF
TGTGCCAGTAGTATGGGGGGAATTGGCAATGAGCAGTTCTTC
>-|TRBV18|TRBD1|TRBJ2-3
CASSPRQGRTDTQYF
TGTGCCAGCTCACCTCGACAGGGTCGCACAGATACGCAGTATTTT
>-|TRBV19|-|TRBJ1-2
CASSIQGSYGYTF
TGTGCCAGTAGTATTCAGGGGTCGTATGGCTACACCTTC
>-|TRBV4-1|-|TRBJ1-2
CASSQVGGEDGYTF
TGCGCCAGCAGCCAAGTAGGGGGGGAGGATGGCTACACCTTC
>-|TRBV5-1|TRBD2|TRBJ2-2
CASSLGGANTGELFF
TGCGCCAGCAGCCTGGGGGGGGCGAACACCGGGGAGCTGTTTTTT
>-|TRBV28|TRBD1|TRBJ1-6
CASSGGTGIYLSSYNSPLHF
TGTGCCAGCAGTGGGGGGACAGGCATTTACCTGAGCTCCTATAATTCACCCCTCCACTTT
>-|TRBV29-1|-|TRBJ2-5
CSVEGAGETQYF
TGCAGCGTGGAGGGGGCAGGGGAGACCCAGTACTTC
>-|TRBV18|TRBD1|TRBJ1-5
CASSPTGGGQPQHF
TGTGCCAGCTCACCCACAGGGGGCGGTCAGCCCCAGCATTTT
>-|TRBV11-3|-|TRBJ2-1
CASSPRGGVNNEQFF
TGTGCCAGCAGCCCGAGGGGGGGAGTGAATAATGAGCAGTTCTTC
>-|TRBV21-1|-|TRBJ2-1
CASSKDNSGRAFEQFF
TGTGCCAGCAGCAAAGATAATAGCGGGAGGGCCTTTGAGCAGTTCTTC
>-|TRBV27|TRBD1|TRBJ1-1
CASMDRQGQGTEAFF
TGTGCCAGCATGGACCGGCAGGGACAGGGGACTGAAGCTTTCTTT
>-|TRBV15|-|TRBJ1-5
CATSRVGGQPQHF
TGTGCCACCAGCAGAGTTGGGGGGCAGCCCCAGCATTTT
>-|TRBV28|TRBD1|TRBJ1-5
CASSLPGQGVFYSNQPQHF
TGTGCCAGCAGCCTACCCGGACAGGGAGTCTTCTATAGCAATCAGCCCCAGCATTTT
>many|TRBV4-1|-|TRBJ2-7
CASSQDEALTYEQYF
TGCGCCAGCAGCCAAGATGAGGCCCTAACCTACGAGCAGTACTTC
>-|TRBV6-1|TRBD2|TRBJ2-7
CASSERLAGHQGLEQYF
TGTGCCAGCAGTGAACGACTAGCGGGCCACCAAGGGCTCGAGCAGTACTTC
>-|TRBV30|TRBD2|TRBJ2-1
CAWKSAGRGQFF
TGTGCCTGGAAAAGTGCCGGGAGGGGGCAGTTCTTC
>-|TRBV5-1|-|TRBJ1-2
CASRDTGGYGYTF
TGCGCCAGCAGGGACACTGGTGGGTATGGCTACACCTTC
>few|TRBV21-1|-|TRBJ1-4
CASSTRDLKEKLFF
TGTGCCAGCAGCACTCGGGATCTAAAAGAAAAACTGTTTTTT